These T cell receptor beta chains were read from a single sample in a study of T cell responses to AZD1222 COVID-19 vaccine. Produced via immunoSEQ multiplex PCR; TCRdb's table is partial and in-frame only. The table shows around 120,000 clones, with about 92% occurring only once. This material consisted of peripheral blood, taken on day 0 of AZD1222 vaccination. The source of these receptors is an adult in good health. CDR3s include the opening cysteine and the closing phenylalanine or tryptophan. The D gene is left open where the match is weak. Some rows mark clone size as missing; the rest say once, few, many or name a class of expanded clone.

>TRBV5-1|NA|NA|TRBJ2-3
TGCGCCAGCAGCTTGGGGCGGGGTGTCACAGATACGCAGTATTTT
CASSLGRGVTDTQYF
>TRBV2|NA|TRBD2|TRBJ2-7
TGTGCCAGCAGTGAGGCTAGCGGGTCCTACGAGCAGTACTTC
CASSEASGSYEQYF
>TRBV21-1|NA|NA|TRBJ1-2
TGTGCCAGCAGCCCAGGGACAGGGAAAGAAAATGGCTACACCTTC
CASSPGTGKENGYTF
>TRBV6-5|NA|NA|TRBJ1-3
TGTGCCAGCAGTTACTCGCCGGCCTCTGGAAACACCATATATTTT
CASSYSPASGNTIYF
>TRBV3-1/TRBV3-2|NA|NA|TRBJ1-5
TGTGCCAGCAGCCGGCAGGGGAGGGAGCAGCCCCAGCATTTT
CASSRQGREQPQHF
>TRBV14|NA|TRBD2|TRBJ2-3
TGTGCCAGCAGCTCGGGACTAGGCCGAGATACGCAGTATTTT
CASSSGLGRDTQYF
>TRBV2|NA|NA|TRBJ1-1
TGTGCCAGCAGTGAAGAGGGCAGGGAAGCTTTCTTT
CASSEEGREAFF
>TRBV18|NA|NA|TRBJ1-5
TGTGCCAGCTCGTACGGACCCACCGGAGATAGCAATCAGCCCCAGCATTTT
CASSYGPTGDSNQPQHF
>TRBV19|NA|NA|TRBJ2-3
TGTGCCAGTAGTACTCTAGCATCCGCCGGCCCAGATACGCAGTATTTT
CASSTLASAGPDTQYF
>TRBV19|NA|NA|TRBJ2-1
TGTGCCAGTAGTATATCAAGGATCCCCCTGGGGTCCTACAATGAGCAGTTCTTC
CASSISRIPLGSYNEQFF
>TRBV5-1|few|NA|TRBJ2-7
TGCGCCAGCAGCTCACCGGGGCCGAGCGGCGAGCAGTACTTC
CASSSPGPSGEQYF
>TRBV3-1/TRBV3-2|few|NA|TRBJ1-3
TGTGCCAGCAGCTACCAAGATGACACCATATATTTT
CASSYQDDTIYF
>TRBV18|NA|TRBD1|TRBJ2-4
TGTGCCAGCTCGCCCGGGACAGGGGCCCCCATTCAGTACTTC
CASSPGTGAPIQYF
>TRBV28|NA|NA|TRBJ2-7
TGTGCCAGCAGTTTATTAACTGACTCCTACGAGCAGTACTTC
CASSLLTDSYEQYF
>TRBV3-1/TRBV3-2|NA|TRBD2|TRBJ2-3
TGTGCCAGCAGCCCGACTAGCGGGAGCACAGATACGCAGTATTTT
CASSPTSGSTDTQYF
>TRBV11-2|NA|NA|TRBJ2-7
TGTGCCAGCAGCTTCAGGCTATACGAGCAGTACTTC
CASSFRLYEQYF
>TRBV5-1|NA|TRBD2|TRBJ2-5
TGCGCCAGCATCAGCAGCGGGGATCGGGGAGAGACCCAGTACTTC
CASISSGDRGETQYF
>TRBV5-1|NA|NA|TRBJ1-1
TGCGCCAGCAGCTTGATAGGTGACACTGAAGCTTTCTTT
CASSLIGDTEAFF
>TRBV19|NA|NA|TRBJ1-1
TGTGCCAGTAGTATCCCCCGGGGGGCGCTTGCTGAAGCTTTCTTT
CASSIPRGALAEAFF
>TRBV28|NA|TRBD1|TRBJ2-2
TGTGCCAGCAGTCCCCCCCGGGACAGGGCTGGGGAGCTGTTTTTT
CASSPPRDRAGELFF
>TRBV6-5|NA|TRBD2|TRBJ2-3
TGTGCCAGCAGTTACGAGGGACTAGCGCCTACGCAGTATTTT
CASSYEGLAPTQYF
>TRBV6-2/TRBV6-3|NA|TRBD2|TRBJ2-2
TGTGCCAGCAGTGACATGGGACTAGAGAGAGGCGGGGAGCTGTTTTTT
CASSDMGLERGGELFF
>TRBV7-9|NA|NA|TRBJ2-1
TGTGCCAGCAGCTTAGCCCCTAGCTTCGGTGAGCAGTTCTTC
CASSLAPSFGEQFF
>TRBV7-2|NA|TRBD2|TRBJ2-1
TGTGCCAGCAGCTTAGCGCAACTAGCGGGAGGAGATGAGCAGTTCTTC
CASSLAQLAGGDEQFF
>TRBV27|NA|NA|TRBJ1-2
TGTGCCAGCAGTTTGGGATCGGCGGCTTGGGATGGCTACACCTTC
CASSLGSAAWDGYTF
>TRBV4-3|NA|NA|TRBJ1-1
TGCGCCAGCAGCCAGGACTTCCCAACGGACACTGAAGCTTTCTTT
CASSQDFPTDTEAFF